This T cell receptor (beta chain) was sequenced for a study of T-cell memory formation after mild COVID-19. Whole-study context: Largely donor-specific TCR clusters were found.

A word on this clonotype: Its antigen is unidentified.

CDR3 length: 14 residues. Germline CDR1 reads SGHNT; CDR2 reads YYREEE (reference sequence). V shed 2 bases and J 10 bases; nucleotides not matched to a gene: 9. Study-wide results and caveats: That cross-reactive memory joined was suggested by some responding clones appearing in pre-infection memory. Mainly in CM and EM were contracting CD4+ clones; CD8+ were in EMRA.

5'RACE primed at constant segments yielded TCR alpha and TCR beta cDNA libraries bearing sample barcodes and UMIs. TCRdb analysed the 5' RACE reads with MiXCR anew, one entry per CDR3 protein. This sample has roughly 240,000 distinct CDR3 sequences, with 15% found just once. This clonotype originated in an adult woman who had mild COVID-19 (a few samples of this study predate the infection). Cell type and time point are not known. The sample taken for sequencing was PBMCs or a T cell subset sorted from them (not recorded which). J is TRBJ2-1 and V is TRBV5-4, with 7 bases identical to TRBD1. CDR3 loop: CASSLETGMPEQFF. CDR3 in DNA: TGTGCCAGCAGCTTAGAGACAGGGATGCCCGAGCAGTTCTTC.